The T cell receptor beta chain described here comes from a study of CD8+ T cells in alopecia areata. In the study overall: Severity scores in treated patients reflected the percentage of scalp affected.

Study-level results: The study found higher clonality in lesional than normal scalp, especially in alopecia totalis/universalis.

RNA extraction and reverse transcription yielded cDNA as sequencing template. The table came from immunoSEQ multiplex PCR; TCRdb's copy has only in-frame clones and leaves some out. This table holds 150,000 to 200,000 clones, 58% found once. Treatment indicated: oral pan-JAK inhibitor, 5-10 mg twice daily. Sampling of alopecia areata patients yielded lesional scalp punch biopsies as well as peripheral blood. This CDR3 region has 15 residues. With 3 bases removed from V and 1 base from J, the gap between germline ends came to 15 bases. Germline V gene sequence: CDR1 SQVTM, CDR2 ANQGSEA. Concerning this clone: Its antigen is unidentified.

The chain is built from TRBV29-1 and TRBJ1-1, with a possible D match to TRBD1 (6 bases). Specimen: CD4+ T cells sorted from blood, collected between weeks 55 and 65, from a patient treated with tofacitinib. This receptor was obtained from a human donor with alopecia areata. CDR3 DNA sequence: TGCAGCGTTGACCATCGACAGGCGTCGAACACTGAAGCTTTCTTT. This sequence encodes CSVDHRQASNTEAFF. The whole variable domain, filled in from reference TRBV29-1 and TRBJ1-1, reads SAVISQKPSRDICQRGTSLTIQCQVDSQVTMMFWYRQQPGQSLTLIATANQGSEATYESGFVIDKFPISRPNLTFSTLTVSNMSPEDSSIYLCSVDHRQASNTEAFFGQGTRLTVV.